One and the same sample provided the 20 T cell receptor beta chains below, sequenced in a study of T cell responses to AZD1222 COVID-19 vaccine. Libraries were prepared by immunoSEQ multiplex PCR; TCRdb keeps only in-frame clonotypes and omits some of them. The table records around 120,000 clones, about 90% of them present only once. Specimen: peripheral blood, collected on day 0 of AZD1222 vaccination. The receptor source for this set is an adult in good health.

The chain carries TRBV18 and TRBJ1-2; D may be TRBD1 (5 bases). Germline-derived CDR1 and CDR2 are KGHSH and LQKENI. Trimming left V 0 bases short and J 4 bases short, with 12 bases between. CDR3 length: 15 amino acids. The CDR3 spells CASSPPGTKSYGYTF. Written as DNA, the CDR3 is TGTGCCAGCTCACCACCAGGGACTAAGAGCTATGGCTACACCTTC.

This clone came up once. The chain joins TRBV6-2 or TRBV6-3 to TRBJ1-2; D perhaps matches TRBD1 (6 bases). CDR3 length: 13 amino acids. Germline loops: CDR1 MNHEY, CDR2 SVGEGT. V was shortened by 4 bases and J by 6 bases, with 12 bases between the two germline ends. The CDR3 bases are TGTGCCAGCAGTTCCACAGGGTTTCATGGCTACACCTTC. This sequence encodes CASSSTGFHGYTF.

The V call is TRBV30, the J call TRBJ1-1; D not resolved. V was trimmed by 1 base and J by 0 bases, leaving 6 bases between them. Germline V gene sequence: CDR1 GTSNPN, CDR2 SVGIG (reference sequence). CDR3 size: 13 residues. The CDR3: CAWSALMNTEAFF. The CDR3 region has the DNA TGTGCCTGGAGTGCATTAATGAACACTGAAGCTTTCTTT.

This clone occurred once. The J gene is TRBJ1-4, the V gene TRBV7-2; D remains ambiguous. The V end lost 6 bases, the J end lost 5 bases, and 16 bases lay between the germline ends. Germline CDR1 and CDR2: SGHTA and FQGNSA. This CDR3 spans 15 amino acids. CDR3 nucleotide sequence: TGTGCCAGCAGTCCCCAGGCGGGAGCAAATGAAAAACTGTTTTTT. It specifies CASSPQAGANEKLFF.

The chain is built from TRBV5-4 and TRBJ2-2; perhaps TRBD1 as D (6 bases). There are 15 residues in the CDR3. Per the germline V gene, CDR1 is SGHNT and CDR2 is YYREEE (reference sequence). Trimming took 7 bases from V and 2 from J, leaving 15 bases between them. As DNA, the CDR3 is TGTGCCAGCGAAGACAGGCAGCTTAACACCGGGGAGCTGTTTTTT. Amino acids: CASEDRQLNTGELFF.

CDR3 nucleotide sequence: TGTGCCAGTAGTAGGAGGACAGACGCAAACACTGAAGCTTTCTTT. Its protein is CASSRRTDANTEAFF. V usage is TRBV19 and J usage is TRBJ1-1; D possibly corresponds to TRBD1 (6 bases). V was trimmed by 4 bases and J by 2 bases, leaving 14 bases between them. Germline CDR1 LNHDA, CDR2 SQIVND (reference sequence). This CDR3 is 15 amino acids long.

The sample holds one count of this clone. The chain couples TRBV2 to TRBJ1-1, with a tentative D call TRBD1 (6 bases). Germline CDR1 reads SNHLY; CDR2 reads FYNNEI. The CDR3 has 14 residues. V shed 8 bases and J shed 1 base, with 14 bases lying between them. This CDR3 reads CASRGGQWNTEAFF. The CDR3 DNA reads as TGTGCCAGCCGCGGGGGGCAGTGGAACACTGAAGCTTTCTTT. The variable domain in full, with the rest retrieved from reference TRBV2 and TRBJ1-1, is EPEVTQTPSHQVTQMGQEVILRCVPISNHLYFYWYRQILGQKVEFLVSFYNNEISEKSEIFDDQFSVERPDGSNFTLKIRSTKLEDSAMYFCASRGGQWNTEAFFGQGTRLTVV.

CDR3 loop: CASGSRYRRLYGYTF. CDR3 bases: TGTGCTAGTGGTTCCCGTTACAGACGACTGTATGGCTACACCTTC. The genes are TRBV12-5 and TRBJ1-2; D is unclear. The CDR3 is 15 amino acids. The germline V gene has CDR1 LGHNT and CDR2 FRNRAP. The V end was cut by 4 bases, the J end by 5 bases, with 17 bases between.

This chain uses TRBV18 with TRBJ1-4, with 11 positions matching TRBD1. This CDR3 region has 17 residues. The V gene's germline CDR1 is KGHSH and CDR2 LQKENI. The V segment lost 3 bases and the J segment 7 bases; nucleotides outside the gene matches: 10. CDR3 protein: CASSPPRTGTGGEKLFF. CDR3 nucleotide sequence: TGTGCCAGCTCACCCCCCCGGACCGGGACAGGGGGTGAAAAACTGTTTTTT.

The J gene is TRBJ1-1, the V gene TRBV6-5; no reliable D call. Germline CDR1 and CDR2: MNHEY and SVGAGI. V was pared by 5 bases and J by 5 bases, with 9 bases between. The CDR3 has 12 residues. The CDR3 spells CASSLYGTEAFF. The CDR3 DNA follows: TGTGCCAGCAGTCTTTACGGTACTGAAGCTTTCTTT.

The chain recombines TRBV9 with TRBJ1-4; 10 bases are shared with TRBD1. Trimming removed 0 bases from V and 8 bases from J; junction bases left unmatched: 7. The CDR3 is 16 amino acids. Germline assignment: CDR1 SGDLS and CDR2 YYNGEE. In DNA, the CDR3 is TGTGCCAGCAGCGTAGCAGGGACAGGGGTAGGCGAAAAACTGTTTTTT. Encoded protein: CASSVAGTGVGEKLFF. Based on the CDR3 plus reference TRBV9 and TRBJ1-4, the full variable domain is DSGVTQTPKHLITATGQRVTLRCSPRSGDLSVYWYQQSLDQGLQFLIQYYNGEERAKGNILERFSAQQFPDLHSELNLSSLELGDSALYFCASSVAGTGVGEKLFFGSGTQLSVL.

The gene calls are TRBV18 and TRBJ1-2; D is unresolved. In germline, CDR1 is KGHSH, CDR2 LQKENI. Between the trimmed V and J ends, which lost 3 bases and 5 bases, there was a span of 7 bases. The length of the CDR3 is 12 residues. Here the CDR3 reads CASSPQLYGYTF. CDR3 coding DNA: TGTGCCAGCTCACCCCAGCTTTATGGCTACACCTTC.

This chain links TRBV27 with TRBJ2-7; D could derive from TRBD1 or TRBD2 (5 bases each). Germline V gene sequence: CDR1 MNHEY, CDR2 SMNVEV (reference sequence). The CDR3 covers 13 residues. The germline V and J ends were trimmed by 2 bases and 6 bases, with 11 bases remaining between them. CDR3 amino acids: CASSLLWGSEQYF. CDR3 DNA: TGTGCCAGCAGTTTACTCTGGGGGTCCGAGCAGTACTTC.

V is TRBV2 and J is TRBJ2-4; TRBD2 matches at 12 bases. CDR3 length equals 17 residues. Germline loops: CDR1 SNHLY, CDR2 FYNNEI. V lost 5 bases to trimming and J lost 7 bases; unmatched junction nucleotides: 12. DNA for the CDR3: TGTGCCAGCAGTTCCGGGACTAGCGGGCTTACTGGCAACATTCAGTACTTC. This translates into CASSSGTSGLTGNIQYF.

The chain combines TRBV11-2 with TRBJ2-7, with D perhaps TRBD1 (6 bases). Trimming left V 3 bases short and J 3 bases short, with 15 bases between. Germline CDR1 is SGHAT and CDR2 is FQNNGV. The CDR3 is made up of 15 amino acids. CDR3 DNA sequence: TGTGCCAGCAGCTTCCAAGGGACACTGAACTACGAGCAGTACTTC. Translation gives CASSFQGTLNYEQYF.

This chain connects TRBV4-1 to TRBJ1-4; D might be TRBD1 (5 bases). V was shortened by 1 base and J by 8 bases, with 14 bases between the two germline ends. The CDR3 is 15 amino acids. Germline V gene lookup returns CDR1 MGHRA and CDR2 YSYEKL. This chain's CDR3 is CASSQVLGVGEKLFF. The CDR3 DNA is TGCGCCAGCAGCCAAGTTTTAGGGGTGGGCGAAAAACTGTTTTTT.

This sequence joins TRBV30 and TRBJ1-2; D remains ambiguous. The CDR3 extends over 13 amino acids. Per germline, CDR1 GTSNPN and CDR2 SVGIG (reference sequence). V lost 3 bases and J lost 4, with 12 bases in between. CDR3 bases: TGTGCCTGGAGGGAGAGTTCTTCCTATGGCTACACCTTC. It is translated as CAWRESSSYGYTF.

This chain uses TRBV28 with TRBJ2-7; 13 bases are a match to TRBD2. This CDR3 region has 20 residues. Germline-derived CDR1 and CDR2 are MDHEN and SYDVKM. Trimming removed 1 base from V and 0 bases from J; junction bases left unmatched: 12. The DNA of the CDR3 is TGTGCCAGCAGTTTATCGGTTGGTGGGACTAGCGGGGTCCCCTCCTACGAGCAGTACTTC. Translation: CASSLSVGGTSGVPSYEQYF.

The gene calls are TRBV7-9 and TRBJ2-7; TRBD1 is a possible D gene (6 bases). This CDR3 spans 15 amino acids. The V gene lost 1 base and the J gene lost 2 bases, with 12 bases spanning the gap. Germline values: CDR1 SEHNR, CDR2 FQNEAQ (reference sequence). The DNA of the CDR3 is TGTGCCAGCAGCTTAGTCTCCGGGGACACCTACGAGCAGTACTTC. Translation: CASSLVSGDTYEQYF.

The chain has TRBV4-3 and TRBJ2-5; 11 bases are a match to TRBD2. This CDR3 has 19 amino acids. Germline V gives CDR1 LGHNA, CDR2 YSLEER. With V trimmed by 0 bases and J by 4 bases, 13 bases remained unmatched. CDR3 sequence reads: CASSQDRGVTSGVRETQYF. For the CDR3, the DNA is TGCGCCAGCAGCCAAGATCGGGGGGTGACTAGCGGGGTCCGAGAGACCCAGTACTTC.